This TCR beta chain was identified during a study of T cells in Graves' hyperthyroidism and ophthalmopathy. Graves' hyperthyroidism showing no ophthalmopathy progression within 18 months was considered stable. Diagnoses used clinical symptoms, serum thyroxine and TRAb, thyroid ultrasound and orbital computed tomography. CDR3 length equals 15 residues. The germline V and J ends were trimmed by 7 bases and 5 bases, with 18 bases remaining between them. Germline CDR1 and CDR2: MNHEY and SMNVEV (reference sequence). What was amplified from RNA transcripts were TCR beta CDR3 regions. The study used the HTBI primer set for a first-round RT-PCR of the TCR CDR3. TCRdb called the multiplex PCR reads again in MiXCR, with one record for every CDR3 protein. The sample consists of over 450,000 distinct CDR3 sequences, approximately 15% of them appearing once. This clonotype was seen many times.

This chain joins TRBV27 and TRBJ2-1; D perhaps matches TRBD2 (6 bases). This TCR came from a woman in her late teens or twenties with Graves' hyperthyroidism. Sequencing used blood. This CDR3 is CASTTSGVYHNEQFF. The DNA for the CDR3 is TGTGCCAGCACCACCTCGGGAGTCTACCACAATGAGCAGTTCTTC.